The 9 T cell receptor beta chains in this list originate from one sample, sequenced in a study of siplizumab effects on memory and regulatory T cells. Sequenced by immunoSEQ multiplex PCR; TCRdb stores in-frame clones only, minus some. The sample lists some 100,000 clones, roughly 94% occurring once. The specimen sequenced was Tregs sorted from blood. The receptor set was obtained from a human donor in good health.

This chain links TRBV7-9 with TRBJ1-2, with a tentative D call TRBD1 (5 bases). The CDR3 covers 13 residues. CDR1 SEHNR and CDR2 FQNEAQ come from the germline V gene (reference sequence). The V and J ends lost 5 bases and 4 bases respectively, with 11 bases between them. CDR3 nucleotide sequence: TGTGCCAGCAGCCCGGGGCCTACCTATGGCTACACCTTC. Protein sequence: CASSPGPTYGYTF.

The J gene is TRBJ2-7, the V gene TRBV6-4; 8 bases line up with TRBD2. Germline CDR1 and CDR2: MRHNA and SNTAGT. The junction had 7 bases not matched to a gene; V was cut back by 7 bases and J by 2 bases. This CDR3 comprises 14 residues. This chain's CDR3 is CASKFGGGPYEQYF. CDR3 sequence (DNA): TGTGCCAGCAAATTCGGGGGGGGGCCCTACGAGCAGTACTTC.

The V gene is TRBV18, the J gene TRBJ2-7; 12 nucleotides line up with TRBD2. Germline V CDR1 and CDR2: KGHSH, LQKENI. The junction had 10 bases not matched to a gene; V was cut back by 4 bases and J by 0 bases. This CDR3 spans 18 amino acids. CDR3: CASSHQTSGRGSSYEQYF. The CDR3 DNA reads TGTGCCAGCTCACATCAGACTAGCGGGAGAGGGAGCTCCTACGAGCAGTACTTC.

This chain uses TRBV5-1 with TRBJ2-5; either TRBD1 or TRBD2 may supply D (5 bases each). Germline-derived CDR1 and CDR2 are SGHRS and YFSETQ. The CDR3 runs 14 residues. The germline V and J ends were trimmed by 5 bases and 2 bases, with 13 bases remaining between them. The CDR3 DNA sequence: TGCGCCAGCAGGATCGAGGGGCGTCAAGAGACCCAGTACTTC. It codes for CASRIEGRQETQYF.

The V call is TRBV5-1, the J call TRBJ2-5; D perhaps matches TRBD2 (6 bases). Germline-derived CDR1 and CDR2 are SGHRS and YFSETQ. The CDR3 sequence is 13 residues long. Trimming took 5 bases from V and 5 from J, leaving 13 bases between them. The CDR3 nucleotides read TGCGCCAGCAGTTTAGCGGAGGGGGAGACCCAGTACTTC. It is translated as CASSLAEGETQYF.

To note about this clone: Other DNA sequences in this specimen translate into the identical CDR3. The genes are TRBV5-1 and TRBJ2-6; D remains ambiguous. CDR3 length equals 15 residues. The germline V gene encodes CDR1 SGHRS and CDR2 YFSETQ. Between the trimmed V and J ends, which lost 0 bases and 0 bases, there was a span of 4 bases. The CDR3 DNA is TGCGCCAGCAGCTTGGGGGGCTCTGGGGCCAACGTCCTGACTTTC. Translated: CASSLGGSGANVLTF.

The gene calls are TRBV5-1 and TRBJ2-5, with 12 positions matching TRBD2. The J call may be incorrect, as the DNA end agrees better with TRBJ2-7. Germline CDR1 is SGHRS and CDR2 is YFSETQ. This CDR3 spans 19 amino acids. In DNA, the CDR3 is TGCGCCAGCAGCACTCACCCAAAGACTAGCGGGGGACAGAGCTACGAGCAGTACTTC. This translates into CASSTHPKTSGGQSYEQYF.

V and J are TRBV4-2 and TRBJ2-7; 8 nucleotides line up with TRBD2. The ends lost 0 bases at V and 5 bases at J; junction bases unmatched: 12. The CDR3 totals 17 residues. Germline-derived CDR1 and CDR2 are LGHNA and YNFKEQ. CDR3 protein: CASSQDRGTRGGNEQYF. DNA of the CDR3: TGTGCCAGCAGCCAAGATCGAGGGACTAGGGGTGGCAACGAGCAGTACTTC.

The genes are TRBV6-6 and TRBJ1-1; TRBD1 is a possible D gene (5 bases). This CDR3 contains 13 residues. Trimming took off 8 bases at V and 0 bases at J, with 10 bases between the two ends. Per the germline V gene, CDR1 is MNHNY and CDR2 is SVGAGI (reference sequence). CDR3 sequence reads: CASSGGMNTEAFF. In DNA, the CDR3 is TGTGCCAGCTCGGGGGGGATGAACACTGAAGCTTTCTTT.